Shown below are 7 T cell receptor beta chains from a single sample sequenced in a study of T cell repertoires in cytomegalovirus infection. These receptors have no known antigen. One entry per CDR3 protein results from TCRdb running MiXCR on the reads. The table shows hundreds of thousands of distinct CDR3 sequences, with 25% to 35% occurring only once. Source: cultured PBMCs, taken from culture after CMV antigen stimulation. These receptors all come from a human donor in good health (CMV status not recorded). Some clones in this sample may be carry-over from other donors' samples.

V is TRBV6-1 and J is TRBJ2-1, with a tentative D call TRBD2 (6 bases). V was pared by 7 bases and J by 9 bases, with 22 bases between. The CDR3 consists of 15 residues. Germline-derived CDR1 and CDR2 are MNHNS and SASEGT. DNA for the CDR3: TGTGCCAGCACCGAACCGACGAGACTAGTCTTTGAGCAGTTCTTC. Protein product: CASTEPTRLVFEQFF.

This chain connects TRBV7-3 to TRBJ2-3; TRBD1 aligns across 9 bases. Germline lookup yields CDR1 SGHTA and CDR2 FQGTGA. The V gene end was trimmed by 5 bases and the J gene end by 6 bases; junction bases not matched to a gene: 6. The length of the CDR3 is 14 residues. The CDR3 DNA reads as TGTGCCAGCAGCCCCGGACAGGGGTGGGATACGCAGTATTTT. It encodes CASSPGQGWDTQYF.

This clonotype was counted a few times. The J gene is TRBJ1-3, the V gene TRBV10-3, with D possibly TRBD1 on 6 matching bases. The CDR3 consists of 14 residues. V dropped 3 bases and J dropped 3 bases, with 9 bases sitting between them. The germline V gene encodes CDR1 ENHRY and CDR2 SYGVKD. CDR3 region: CAISDSRGGNTIYF. CDR3 DNA sequence: TGTGCCATCAGTGATAGCAGGGGTGGAAACACCATATATTTT.

This clonotype occurred a few times. J is TRBJ2-1 and V is TRBV4-2; perhaps TRBD2 as D (5 bases). Germline values: CDR1 LGHNA, CDR2 YNFKEQ. The CDR3 spans 17 residues. V was trimmed by 1 base and J by 2 bases, leaving 15 bases between them. The CDR3 region has the DNA TGTGCCAGCAGCCAAGTCGAGATTAGGGAGACCTACAATGAGCAGTTCTTC. Protein product: CASSQVEIRETYNEQFF.

This chain uses TRBV7-2 with TRBJ2-5, with TRBD2 matching 11 bases. CDR3 size: 16 residues. Germline V gene sequence: CDR1 SGHTA, CDR2 FQGNSA. The junction had 5 bases not matched to a gene; V was cut back by 3 bases and J by 2 bases. The CDR3 loop is CASSFSGGAEQETQYF. The CDR3 nucleotides are TGTGCCAGCAGCTTTAGCGGGGGGGCCGAACAAGAGACCCAGTACTTC.

The chain recombines TRBV12-3 or TRBV12-4 with TRBJ2-6; D perhaps matches TRBD1 (6 bases). There are 17 residues in the CDR3. V was pared by 8 bases and J by 0 bases, with 17 bases between. The CDR3 sequence: CASVSAGVISGANVLTF. The CDR3 DNA sequence: TGTGCCAGCGTCTCGGCAGGGGTGATCTCTGGGGCCAACGTCCTGACTTTC.

This clonotype was observed many times. J is TRBJ2-7 and V is TRBV10-3; 9 bases align to TRBD1. CDR3 size: 18 residues. Germline values: CDR1 ENHRY, CDR2 SYGVKD. V was clipped by 3 bases and J by 5 bases; unmatched bases: 17. CDR3 DNA: TGTGCCATCAGTGATACCCGACTCACGGACAGGGGTGATCACGAGCAGTACTTC. This codes for CAISDTRLTDRGDHEQYF.